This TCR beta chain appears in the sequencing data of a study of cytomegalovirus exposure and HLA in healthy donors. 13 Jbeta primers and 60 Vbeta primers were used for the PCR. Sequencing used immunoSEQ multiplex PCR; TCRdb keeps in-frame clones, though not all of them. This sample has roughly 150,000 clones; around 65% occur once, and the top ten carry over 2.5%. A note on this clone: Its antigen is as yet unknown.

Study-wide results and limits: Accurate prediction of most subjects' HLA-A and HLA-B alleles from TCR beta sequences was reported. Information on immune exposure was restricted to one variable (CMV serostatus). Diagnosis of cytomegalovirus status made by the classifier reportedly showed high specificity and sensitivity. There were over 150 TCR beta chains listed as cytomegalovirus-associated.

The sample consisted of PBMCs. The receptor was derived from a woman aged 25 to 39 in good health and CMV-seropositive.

The CDR3: CSALRQETQYF. The CDR3 DNA reads as TGCAGTGCACTGCGTCAAGAGACCCAGTACTTC. The chain links TRBV20-1 to TRBJ2-5; D is uncertain. The CDR3 sequence is 11 residues long. Trimming stripped 6 bases from V and 2 bases from J, with 7 bases between. The germline gives CDR1 DFQATT, CDR2 SNEGSKA (reference sequence).